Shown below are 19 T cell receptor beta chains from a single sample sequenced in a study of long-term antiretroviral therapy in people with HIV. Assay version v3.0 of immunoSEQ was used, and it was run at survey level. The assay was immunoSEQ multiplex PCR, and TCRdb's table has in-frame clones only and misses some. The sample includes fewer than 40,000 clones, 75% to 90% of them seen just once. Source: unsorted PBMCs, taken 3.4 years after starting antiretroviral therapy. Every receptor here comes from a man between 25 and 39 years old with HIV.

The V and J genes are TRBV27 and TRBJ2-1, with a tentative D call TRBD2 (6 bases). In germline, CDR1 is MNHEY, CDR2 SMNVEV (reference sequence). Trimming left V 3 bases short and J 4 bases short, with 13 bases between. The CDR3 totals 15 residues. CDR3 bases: TGTGCCAGCAGTTTGGGTAGCGGAGGGTACAATGAGCAGTTCTTC. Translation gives CASSLGSGGYNEQFF.

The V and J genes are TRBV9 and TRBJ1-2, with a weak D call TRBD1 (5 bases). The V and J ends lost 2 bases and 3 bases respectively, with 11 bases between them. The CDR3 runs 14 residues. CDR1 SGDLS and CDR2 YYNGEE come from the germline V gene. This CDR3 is CASSVEGLDYGYTF. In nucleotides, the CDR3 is TGTGCCAGCAGCGTTGAGGGACTGGACTATGGCTACACCTTC.

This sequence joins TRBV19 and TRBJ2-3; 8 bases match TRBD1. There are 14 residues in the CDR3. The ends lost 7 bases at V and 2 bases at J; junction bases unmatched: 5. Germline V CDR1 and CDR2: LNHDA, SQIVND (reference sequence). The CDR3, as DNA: TGTGCCAGTAAGGACAGGGCGTACACAGATACGCAGTATTTT. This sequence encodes CASKDRAYTDTQYF.

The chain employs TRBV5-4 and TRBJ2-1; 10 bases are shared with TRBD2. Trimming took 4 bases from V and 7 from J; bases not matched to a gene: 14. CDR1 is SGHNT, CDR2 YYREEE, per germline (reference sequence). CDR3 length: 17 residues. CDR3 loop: CASSPGRASGSVNEQFF. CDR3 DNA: TGTGCCAGCAGCCCAGGCAGGGCTAGCGGGAGCGTAAATGAGCAGTTCTTC.

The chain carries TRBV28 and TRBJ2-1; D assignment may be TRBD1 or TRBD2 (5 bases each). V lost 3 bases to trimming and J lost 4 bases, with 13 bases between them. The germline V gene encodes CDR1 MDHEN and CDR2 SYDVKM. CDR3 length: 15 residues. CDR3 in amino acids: CASSFWGRAYNEQFF. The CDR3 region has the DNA TGTGCCAGCAGTTTTTGGGGGAGAGCGTACAATGAGCAGTTCTTC.

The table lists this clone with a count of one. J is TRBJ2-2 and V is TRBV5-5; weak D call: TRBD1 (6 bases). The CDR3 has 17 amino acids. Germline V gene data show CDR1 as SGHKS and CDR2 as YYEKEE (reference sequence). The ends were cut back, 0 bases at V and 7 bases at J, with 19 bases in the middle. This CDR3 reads CASSLGSTGHTGGELFF. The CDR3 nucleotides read TGTGCCAGCAGCTTGGGAAGTACGGGACACACGGGCGGGGAGCTGTTTTTT.

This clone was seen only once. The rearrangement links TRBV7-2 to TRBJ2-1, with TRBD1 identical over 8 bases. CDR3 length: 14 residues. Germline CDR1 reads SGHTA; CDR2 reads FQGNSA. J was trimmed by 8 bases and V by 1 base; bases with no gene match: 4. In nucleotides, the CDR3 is TGTGCCAGCAGCTTAGTAGGGACAGGAGATGAGCAGTTCTTC. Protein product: CASSLVGTGDEQFF.

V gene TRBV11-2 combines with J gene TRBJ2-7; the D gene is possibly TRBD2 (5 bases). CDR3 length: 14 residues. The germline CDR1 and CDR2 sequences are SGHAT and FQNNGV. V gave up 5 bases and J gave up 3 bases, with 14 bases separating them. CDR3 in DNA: TGTGCCAGCAGCGCCCTGGTCGGGGTCTACGAGCAGTACTTC. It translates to CASSALVGVYEQYF.

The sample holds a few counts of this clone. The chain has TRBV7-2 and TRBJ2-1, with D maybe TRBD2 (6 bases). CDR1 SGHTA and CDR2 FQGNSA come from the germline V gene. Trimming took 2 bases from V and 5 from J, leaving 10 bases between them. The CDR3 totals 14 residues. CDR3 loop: CASSLHAGNNEQFF. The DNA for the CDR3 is TGTGCCAGCAGCTTACATGCGGGAAACAATGAGCAGTTCTTC.

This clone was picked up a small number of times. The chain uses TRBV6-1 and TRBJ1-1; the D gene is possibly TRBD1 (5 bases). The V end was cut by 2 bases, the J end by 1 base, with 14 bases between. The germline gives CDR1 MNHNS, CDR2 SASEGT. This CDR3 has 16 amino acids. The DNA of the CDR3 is TGTGCCAGCAGTGAACTCCAAGTAGGGGCGAACACTGAAGCTTTCTTT. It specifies CASSELQVGANTEAFF.

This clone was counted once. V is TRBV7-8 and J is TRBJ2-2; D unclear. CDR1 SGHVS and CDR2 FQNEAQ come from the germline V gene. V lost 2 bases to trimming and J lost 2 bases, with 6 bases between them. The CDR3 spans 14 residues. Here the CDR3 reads CASSLSVNTGELFF. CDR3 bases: TGTGCCAGCAGCTTATCGGTAAACACCGGGGAGCTGTTTTTT.

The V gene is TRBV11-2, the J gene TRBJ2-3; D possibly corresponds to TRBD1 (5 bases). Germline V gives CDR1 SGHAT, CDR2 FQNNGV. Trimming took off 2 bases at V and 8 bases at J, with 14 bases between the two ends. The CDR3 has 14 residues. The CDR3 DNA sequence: TGTGCCAGCAGCTTATTACGCTCCCAGGGTACGCAGTATTTT. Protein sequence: CASSLLRSQGTQYF.

CDR3 sequence: CASSLDETQYF. The CDR3 region has the DNA TGTGCCAGCAGCTTGGATGAGACCCAGTACTTC. The rearrangement joins TRBV5-8 to TRBJ2-5; D gene unclear. Germline V gene sequence: CDR1 SGHTS, CDR2 YDEGEE. Trimming stripped 0 bases from V and 5 bases from J, with 2 bases between. The CDR3 contains 11 residues.

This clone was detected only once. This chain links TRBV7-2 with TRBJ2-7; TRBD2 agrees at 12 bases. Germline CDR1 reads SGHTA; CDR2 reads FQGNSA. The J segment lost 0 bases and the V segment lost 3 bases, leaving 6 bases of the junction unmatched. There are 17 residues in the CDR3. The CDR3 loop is CASSFGLAGLSSYEQYF. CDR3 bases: TGTGCCAGCAGCTTTGGACTAGCGGGACTTAGCTCCTACGAGCAGTACTTC.

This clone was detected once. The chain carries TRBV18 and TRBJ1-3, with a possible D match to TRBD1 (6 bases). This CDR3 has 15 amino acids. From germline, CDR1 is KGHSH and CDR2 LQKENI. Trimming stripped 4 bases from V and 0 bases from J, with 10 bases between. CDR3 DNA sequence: TGTGCCAGCTCACTGGGGGCCGCCTCTGGAAACACCATATATTTT. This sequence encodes CASSLGAASGNTIYF.

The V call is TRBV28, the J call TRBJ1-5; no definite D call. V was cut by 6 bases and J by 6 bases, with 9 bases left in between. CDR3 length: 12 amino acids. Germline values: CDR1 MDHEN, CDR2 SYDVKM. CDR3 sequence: CASRSGSQPQHF. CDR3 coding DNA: TGTGCCAGCAGATCGGGGAGTCAGCCCCAGCATTTT. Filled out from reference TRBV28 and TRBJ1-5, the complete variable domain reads DVKVTQSSRYLVKRTGEKVFLECVQDMDHENMFWYRQDPGLGLRLIYFSYDVKMKEKGDIPEGYSVSREKKERFSLILESASTNQTSMYLCASRSGSQPQHFGDGTRLSIL.

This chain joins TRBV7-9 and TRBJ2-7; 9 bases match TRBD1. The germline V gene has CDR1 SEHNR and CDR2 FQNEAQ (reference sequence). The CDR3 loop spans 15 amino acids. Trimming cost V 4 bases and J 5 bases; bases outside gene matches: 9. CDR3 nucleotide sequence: TGTGCCAGCAGCTCCGCCGGGACAGGGAGGGACGAGCAGTACTTC. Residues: CASSSAGTGRDEQYF. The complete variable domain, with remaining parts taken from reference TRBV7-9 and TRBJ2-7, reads DTGVSQNPRHKITKRGQNVTFRCDPISEHNRLYWYRQTLGQGPEFLTYFQNEAQLEKSRLLSDRFSAERPKGSFSTLEIQRTEQGDSAMYLCASSSAGTGRDEQYFGPGTRLTVT.

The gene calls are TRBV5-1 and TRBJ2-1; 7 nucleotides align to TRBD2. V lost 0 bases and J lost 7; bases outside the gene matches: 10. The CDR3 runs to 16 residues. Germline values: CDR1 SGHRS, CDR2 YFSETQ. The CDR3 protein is CASSLAGGRSGNEQFF. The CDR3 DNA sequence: TGCGCCAGCAGCTTGGCCGGCGGGAGATCAGGGAATGAGCAGTTCTTC.

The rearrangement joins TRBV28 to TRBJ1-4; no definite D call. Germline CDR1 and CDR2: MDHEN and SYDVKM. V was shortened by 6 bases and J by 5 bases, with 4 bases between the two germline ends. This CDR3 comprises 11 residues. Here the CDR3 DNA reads TGTGCCAGCAGGTCAAATGAAAAACTGTTTTTT. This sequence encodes CASRSNEKLFF.